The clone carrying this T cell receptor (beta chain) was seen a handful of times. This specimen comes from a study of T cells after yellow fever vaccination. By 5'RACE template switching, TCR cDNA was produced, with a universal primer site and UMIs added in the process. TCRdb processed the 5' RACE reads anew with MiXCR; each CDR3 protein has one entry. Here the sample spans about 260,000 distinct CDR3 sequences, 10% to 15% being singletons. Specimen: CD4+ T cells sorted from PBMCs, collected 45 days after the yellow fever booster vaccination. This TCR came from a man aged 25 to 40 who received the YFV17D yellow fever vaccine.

CDR3 in amino acids: CSAQGGLRNYEQYF. CDR3 bases: TGCAGTGCTCAGGGGGGCCTCAGGAACTACGAGCAGTACTTC. The rearrangement uses TRBV20-1 and TRBJ2-7; perhaps TRBD1 as D (7 bases). V lost 5 bases and J lost 3, with 17 bases in between. The CDR3 has 14 residues. CDR1 and CDR2 from the germline V gene are DFQATT and SNEGSKA (reference sequence).